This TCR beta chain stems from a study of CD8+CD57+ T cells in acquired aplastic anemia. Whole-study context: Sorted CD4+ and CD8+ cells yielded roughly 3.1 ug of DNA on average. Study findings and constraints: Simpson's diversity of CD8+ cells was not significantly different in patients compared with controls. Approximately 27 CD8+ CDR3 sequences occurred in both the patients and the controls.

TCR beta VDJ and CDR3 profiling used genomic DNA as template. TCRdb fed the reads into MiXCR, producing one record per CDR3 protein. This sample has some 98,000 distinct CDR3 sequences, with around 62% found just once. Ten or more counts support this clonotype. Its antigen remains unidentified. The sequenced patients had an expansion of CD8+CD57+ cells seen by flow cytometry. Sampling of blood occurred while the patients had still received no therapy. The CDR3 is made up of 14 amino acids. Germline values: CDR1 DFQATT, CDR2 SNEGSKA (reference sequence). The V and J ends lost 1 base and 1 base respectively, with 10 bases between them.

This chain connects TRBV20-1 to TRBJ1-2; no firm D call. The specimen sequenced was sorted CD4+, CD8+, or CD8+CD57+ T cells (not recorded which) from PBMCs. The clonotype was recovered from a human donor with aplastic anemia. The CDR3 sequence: CSARANQLNYGYTF. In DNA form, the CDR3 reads TGCAGTGCTAGAGCCAATCAACTTAACTATGGCTACACCTTC.